These 31 T cell receptor beta chains originate from one sample sequenced in a study of Ad26.COV2.S vaccination and SARS-CoV-2 variants. Clones were sequenced by immunoSEQ multiplex PCR, and TCRdb holds only the in-frame ones, with some missing. The table shows 350,000 to 400,000 clones, with roughly nine tenths occurring only once. The treatment: some 19 received Ad26.COV2.S at low or high dose, single or two shots; several received placebo; per-sample allocation not given. Samples analyzed were those drawn on day 63 after the first vaccine or placebo injection. Source: peripheral blood, taken in a trial of Ad26.COV2.S vaccine versus placebo. The receptors stem from a person aged 18-65 years who received the Ad26.COV2.S COVID-19 vaccine or a placebo.

This chain connects TRBV6-5 to TRBJ2-2, with D hard to call. The CDR3 is 12 amino acids. From germline, CDR1 is MNHEY and CDR2 SVGAGI. Trimming stripped 7 bases from V and 3 bases from J, with 6 bases between. Written as DNA, the CDR3 is TGTGCCAGCACCGCGTACACCGGGGAGCTGTTTTTT. As protein: CASTAYTGELFF.

The chain links TRBV18 to TRBJ1-1; TRBD1 is a possible D gene (5 bases). The V end was cut by 3 bases, the J end by 3 bases, with 8 bases between. The CDR3 is made up of 13 amino acids. Germline lookup yields CDR1 KGHSH and CDR2 LQKENI. CDR3 in amino acids: CASSPDTYTEAFF. DNA for the CDR3: TGTGCCAGCTCACCGGACACCTACACTGAAGCTTTCTTT.

This clone was counted only a few times. The chain recombines TRBV10-3 with TRBJ1-2, with 10 bases lining up with TRBD1. Germline loops: CDR1 ENHRY, CDR2 SYGVKD. The CDR3 has 13 amino acids. J lost 7 bases, V lost 4 bases, and 3 bases had no gene match. CDR3 coding DNA: TGTGCCATCAGTGCGACAGGGGGCGCTGGCTACACCTTC. Its protein is CAISATGGAGYTF.

The CDR3 spells CASSQDKGRIGGYTF. DNA of the CDR3: TGTGCCAGCAGCCAAGATAAGGGCAGGATAGGTGGCTACACCTTC. The gene calls are TRBV14 and TRBJ1-2; D remains unclear. Germline V CDR1 and CDR2: SGHDN, FVKESK. The CDR3 has 15 residues. Between the trimmed V and J ends, which lost 0 bases and 7 bases, there was a span of 15 bases.

The chain combines TRBV7-2 with TRBJ1-6; D perhaps matches TRBD1 (6 bases). Per the germline V gene, CDR1 is SGHTA and CDR2 is FQGNSA. Between the trimmed V and J ends, which lost 3 bases and 10 bases, there was a span of 10 bases. The CDR3 totals 13 residues. The CDR3 reads CASSLRRGSPLHF. CDR3 DNA: TGTGCCAGCAGCTTGCGGAGGGGGTCACCCCTCCACTTT.

The chain is built from TRBV5-4 and TRBJ1-2, with D possibly TRBD1 on 5 matching bases. V was cut by 4 bases and J by 6 bases, with 19 bases left in between. The CDR3 is 15 residues long. The V gene's germline CDR1 is SGHNT and CDR2 YYREEE (reference sequence). This chain's CDR3 is CASSGGPDEGHGYTF. DNA of the CDR3: TGTGCCAGCAGCGGGGGACCAGACGAGGGCCATGGCTACACCTTC. Full variable domain (rest looked up from reference TRBV5-4 and TRBJ1-2): ETGVTQSPTHLIKTRGQQVTLRCSSQSGHNTVSWYQQALGQGPQFIFQYYREEENGRGNFPPRFSGLQFPNYSSELNVNALELDDSALYLCASSGGPDEGHGYTFGSGTRLTVV.

J is TRBJ1-3 and V is TRBV9; unclear D gene. This CDR3 is 14 amino acids long. The germline V and J ends were trimmed by 2 bases and 3 bases, with 9 bases remaining between them. CDR1 and CDR2 (germline): SGDLS, YYNGEE. The CDR3: CASSVGGVGNTIYF. The CDR3 DNA reads TGTGCCAGCAGCGTTGGTGGAGTTGGAAACACCATATATTTT.

The J gene is TRBJ1-6, the V gene TRBV2; possibly TRBD1 for D (5 bases). V lost 3 bases and J 0 bases, leaving 6 bases between the germline ends. Per germline, CDR1 SNHLY and CDR2 FYNNEI. This CDR3 has 15 amino acids. As DNA, the CDR3 is TGTGCCAGCAGTGAGGACAACTCCTATAATTCACCCCTCCACTTT. Residues: CASSEDNSYNSPLHF.

This chain connects TRBV5-6 to TRBJ1-1; weak D call: TRBD1 (6 bases). The germline CDR1 and CDR2 sequences are SGHDT and YYEEEE. The CDR3 length is 16 residues. V was trimmed by 1 base and J by 3 bases, leaving 16 bases between them. This CDR3 is CASSLLPGRGDTEAFF. The CDR3 bases are TGTGCCAGCAGCTTGCTACCCGGCAGGGGCGACACTGAAGCTTTCTTT. Based on the CDR3 plus reference TRBV5-6 and TRBJ1-1, the full variable domain is DAGVTQSPTHLIKTRGQQVTLRCSPKSGHDTVSWYQQALGQGPQFIFQYYEEEERQRGNFPDRFSGHQFPNYSSELNVNALLLGDSALYLCASSLLPGRGDTEAFFGQGTRLTVV.

The rearrangement links TRBV10-2 to TRBJ2-1, with no clear D. The CDR3 is made up of 14 amino acids. V lost 0 bases, J lost 4 bases, and 7 bases lay in between. CDR1 and CDR2 (germline): WSHSY, SAAADI. The CDR3 sequence is CASSESTGYNEQFF. Here the CDR3 DNA reads TGCGCCAGCAGTGAGTCAACCGGGTACAATGAGCAGTTCTTC.

The chain couples TRBV2 to TRBJ1-2; 8 nucleotides line up with TRBD1. Germline CDR1 is SNHLY and CDR2 is FYNNEI. CDR3 length: 15 amino acids. J lost 8 bases, V lost 0 bases, and 8 bases had no gene match. DNA of the CDR3: TGTGCCAGCAGTGAAGCCACGGACAGGGTGAGGGGCTACACCTTC. This gives the protein CASSEATDRVRGYTF.

This clone was counted only a few times. V gene TRBV4-1 combines with J gene TRBJ2-2, with D possibly matching TRBD2 (5 bases). CDR1 MGHRA and CDR2 YSYEKL come from the germline V gene. V was trimmed by 1 base and J by 5 bases, leaving 8 bases between them. There are 14 residues in the CDR3. Here the CDR3 reads CASSQVGSTGELFF. The CDR3 nucleotides read TGCGCCAGCAGCCAAGTAGGGAGTACCGGGGAGCTGTTTTTT.

The chain joins TRBV10-3 to TRBJ1-6; D unclear. The CDR3 is 12 residues long. V gave up 8 bases and J gave up 6 bases, with 8 bases separating them. Germline CDR1 reads ENHRY; CDR2 reads SYGVKD. CDR3 sequence: CAIAEANSPLHF. The CDR3, as DNA: TGTGCCATCGCCGAGGCTAATTCACCCCTCCACTTT.

V gene TRBV6-5 combines with J gene TRBJ1-5, with unresolved D. Germline-derived CDR1 and CDR2 are MNHEY and SVGAGI. The CDR3 length is 15 residues. Trimming took 7 bases from V and 1 from J, leaving 14 bases between them. The chain's CDR3 is CASTLNTGSNQPQHF. CDR3 DNA: TGTGCCAGCACCTTAAACACGGGGAGCAATCAGCCCCAGCATTTT.

This rearrangement joins TRBV3-1 (or the pseudogene TRBV3-2) to TRBJ2-5; weak D call: TRBD2 (6 bases). The CDR3 runs to 16 residues. The V and J ends lost 6 bases and 0 bases respectively, with 17 bases between them. In germline, CDR1 is LGHDT, CDR2 YNNKEL (reference sequence). The chain's CDR3 is CASSRPLDYHQETQYF. CDR3 bases: TGTGCCAGCAGTCGACCCCTGGACTACCACCAAGAGACCCAGTACTTC.

The chain recombines TRBV28 with TRBJ2-7, with D perhaps TRBD1 (5 bases). Trimming left V 5 bases short and J 4 bases short, with 12 bases between. This CDR3 has 13 residues. Germline CDR1 MDHEN, CDR2 SYDVKM. CDR3 residues: CASSSRQGYEQYF. In nucleotides, the CDR3 is TGTGCCAGCAGTAGCCGGCAGGGATACGAGCAGTACTTC.

The rearrangement joins TRBV5-1 to TRBJ2-3; weak D call: TRBD2 (7 bases). Germline lookup yields CDR1 SGHRS and CDR2 YFSETQ. Trimming pared 2 bases from V and 2 bases from J, leaving 12 bases between. The CDR3 has 15 amino acids. This chain's CDR3 is CASSFGGANTDTQYF. The CDR3 nucleotides are TGCGCCAGCAGCTTTGGGGGGGCAAACACAGATACGCAGTATTTT.

The chain joins TRBV7-9 to TRBJ2-7; 12 bases match TRBD2. The V segment lost 0 bases and the J segment 0 bases; nucleotides outside the gene matches: 6. Looked up from germline, CDR1 is SEHNR and CDR2 is FQNEAQ (reference sequence). This CDR3 region has 18 residues. The CDR3 nucleotides are TGTGCCAGCAGCTTAGCGCCAACTAGCGGGGGGCTCTCCTACGAGCAGTACTTC. Its protein product is CASSLAPTSGGLSYEQYF.

DNA of the CDR3: TGTGCCAGCAGACCCCCCGGGAGAGCTAACTATGGCTACACCTTC. This sequence encodes CASRPPGRANYGYTF. This chain uses TRBV11-2 with TRBJ1-2, with D uncertain. In germline, CDR1 is SGHAT, CDR2 FQNNGV. The CDR3 sequence is 15 residues long. V lost 6 bases to trimming and J lost 0 bases, with 14 bases between them.

This sequence joins TRBV12-3 or TRBV12-4 and TRBJ1-2; TRBD1 is a possible D gene (5 bases). V lost 6 bases and J 0 bases, leaving 8 bases between the germline ends. The length of the CDR3 is 13 residues. The CDR3 nucleotides are TGTGCCAGCAGCCCGACAGCTAACTATGGCTACACCTTC. It specifies CASSPTANYGYTF.

The genes are TRBV6-2 or TRBV6-3 and TRBJ1-1, with D maybe TRBD1 (6 bases). The V and J ends lost 5 bases and 4 bases respectively, with 20 bases between them. CDR1 is MNHEY and CDR2 is SVGEGT in the germline V gene. The CDR3 spans 16 residues. CDR3 residues: CASSTPGASATTEAFF. DNA of the CDR3: TGTGCCAGCAGTACACCGGGGGCCTCTGCGACCACTGAAGCTTTCTTT.

V is TRBV19 and J is TRBJ1-5; no reliable D call. Trimming cost V 5 bases and J 2 bases, with 13 bases left between them. Germline-derived CDR1 and CDR2 are LNHDA and SQIVND (reference sequence). This CDR3 region has 15 residues. The CDR3 DNA reads as TGTGCCAGTAGTTCGGTTTCCGGGGGCAATCAGCCCCAGCATTTT. It encodes CASSSVSGGNQPQHF. The whole variable domain, filled in from reference TRBV19 and TRBJ1-5, reads DGGITQSPKYLFRKEGQNVTLSCEQNLNHDAMYWYRQDPGQGLRLIYYSQIVNDFQKGDIAEGYSVSREKKESFPLTVTSAQKNPTAFYLCASSSVSGGNQPQHFGDGTRLSIL.

This sequence joins TRBV5-5 and TRBJ1-2, with a weak D call TRBD1 (6 bases). This CDR3 has 14 residues. Trimming removed 6 bases at V and 3 bases at J, with 15 bases between. Per the germline V gene, CDR1 is SGHKS and CDR2 is YYEKEE (reference sequence). This CDR3 reads CASNPRGADYGYTF. CDR3 coding DNA: TGTGCCAGCAACCCACGGGGGGCGGACTATGGCTACACCTTC.

This clone showed up just a few times. This rearrangement joins TRBV20-1 to TRBJ2-5, with D uncertain. Germline CDR1 DFQATT, CDR2 SNEGSKA (reference sequence). This CDR3 has 11 amino acids. Between the trimmed V and J ends, which lost 3 bases and 3 bases, there was a span of 5 bases. The CDR3 loop is CSARSKETQYF. The DNA for the CDR3 is TGCAGTGCTAGGTCAAAAGAGACCCAGTACTTC.

The gene calls are TRBV29-1 and TRBJ2-6; unclear D gene. Germline values: CDR1 SQVTM, CDR2 ANQGSEA. The CDR3 has 13 amino acids. Trimming stripped 5 bases from V and 0 bases from J, with 5 bases between. The CDR3 loop is CSVRSSGANVLTF. The DNA of the CDR3 is TGCAGCGTTCGTAGCTCTGGGGCCAACGTCCTGACTTTC.

The chain has TRBV18 and TRBJ2-5; D is ambiguous. The CDR3 length is 13 residues. Germline V gives CDR1 KGHSH, CDR2 LQKENI. V gave up 1 base and J gave up 5 bases, with 8 bases separating them. CDR3 sequence (DNA): TGTGCCAGCTCACCACAGGGTCCGGAGACCCAGTACTTC. Translation gives CASSPQGPETQYF.

To note about this clone: Other DNA sequences in this sample translate to the same CDR3. The chain recombines TRBV19 with TRBJ2-3, with 11 bases identical to TRBD2. This CDR3 spans 14 amino acids. V shed 4 bases and J 3 bases; nucleotides not matched to a gene: 0. Germline CDR1 is LNHDA and CDR2 is SQIVND (reference sequence). CDR3 bases: TGTGCCAGTAGTACTAGCGGGGGGACAGATACGCAGTATTTT. This encodes CASSTSGGTDTQYF.

The chain combines TRBV12-3 or TRBV12-4 with TRBJ1-2, with 11 positions matching TRBD1. This CDR3 has 13 amino acids. Trimming at V came to 5 bases and at J to 8 bases, leaving 4 bases not matched to a gene. CDR3 DNA sequence: TGTGCCAGCAGTCGGACAGGGGGCAGGGGCTACACCTTC. This encodes CASSRTGGRGYTF.

In DNA, the CDR3 is TGTGCCACCAGTGATAGTGATTATGGCTACACCTTC. Protein: CATSDSDYGYTF. The V gene is TRBV24-1, the J gene TRBJ1-2; D remains unclear. The germline V gene has CDR1 KGHDR and CDR2 SFDVKD. V lost 3 bases and J 5 bases, leaving 6 bases between the germline ends. This CDR3 has 12 residues.

The count of this clone is one. This chain uses TRBV5-1 with TRBJ2-7; D gene uncertain. The V gene's germline CDR1 is SGHRS and CDR2 YFSETQ. The V end lost 2 bases, the J end lost 2 bases, and 11 bases lay between the germline ends. The CDR3 consists of 14 residues. CDR3 sequence: CASSFFGGTYEQYF. The CDR3 bases are TGCGCCAGCAGCTTCTTCGGCGGCACCTACGAGCAGTACTTC.

The rearrangement joins TRBV29-1 to TRBJ1-1; 9 nucleotides match TRBD1. The germline CDR1 and CDR2 sequences are SQVTM and ANQGSEA. The CDR3 length is 15 residues. V dropped 2 bases and J dropped 4; count of bases not matched to a gene: 8. The CDR3 loop reads CSVESQGAPSTEAFF. DNA of the CDR3: TGCAGCGTTGAATCACAGGGGGCGCCCAGCACTGAAGCTTTCTTT.